These T cell receptor beta chains were read from a single sample in a study of T-cell reconstitution after alpha-beta-depleted transplantation in children. MiXCR was run by TCRdb on the PCR reads, yielding one entry per CDR3 protein. The sample holds roughly 100,000 distinct CDR3 sequences, roughly 7.1% seen once. This material consisted of PBMCs, taken before TCRalphabeta/CD19-depleted stem cell transplant. Receptor source: a boy between 2 and 10 years old with acute lymphoblastic leukemia, due to receive a stem cell transplant. Each CDR3 is given with its conserved first and last residue. The D gene is left open where the match is weak. The listing skips clone size in some rows; elsewhere it reads once, few, many or a size class.

D gene	clone size	V gene	J gene	CDR3 protein	CDR3 DNA
.	many	TRBV7-9	TRBJ1-1	CASSFEGKSTEAFF	TGTGCCAGCAGCTTTGAGGGAAAGTCCACTGAAGCTTTCTTT
TRBD1	few	TRBV20-1	TRBJ2-1	CSARGDRGGTYNEQFF	TGCAGTGCTAGAGGCGACAGGGGGGGGACCTACAATGAGCAGTTCTTC
.	few	TRBV18	TRBJ1-5	CASSPLGVGNQPQHF	TGTGCCAGCTCACCCCTAGGTGTAGGGAATCAGCCCCAGCATTTT
TRBD2	many	TRBV7-2	TRBJ2-3	CASSLGAGVGDTQYF	TGTGCCAGCAGCTTAGGAGCGGGGGTAGGAGATACGCAGTATTTT
.	many	TRBV6-1	TRBJ1-3	CASEGNSGNTIYF	TGTGCCAGCGAAGGAAACTCTGGAAACACCATATATTTT
.	.	TRBV2	TRBJ2-2	CASKREAANTGELFF	TGTGCCAGCAAGAGGGAGGCCGCGAACACCGGGGAGCTGTTTTTT
TRBD2	many	TRBV3-1	TRBJ2-4	CASSRFVSGGLAKNIQYF	TGTGCCAGCAGCCGATTTGTCAGCGGGGGACTAGCCAAAAACATTCAGTACTTC
.	many	TRBV11-2	TRBJ2-5	CASSPRDGQETQYF	TGTGCCAGCAGCCCCCGGGACGGCCAAGAGACCCAGTACTTC
.	many	TRBV18	TRBJ1-1	CASSPTSGSEAFF	TGTGCCAGCTCACCTACCTCGGGATCTGAAGCTTTCTTT
.	.	TRBV6-1	TRBJ2-3	CASSVPGDTQYF	TGTGCCAGCTCGGTTCCTGGAGATACGCAGTATTTT
.	many	TRBV12-3/TRBV12-4	TRBJ2-5	CASSMQIGETQYF	TGTGCCAGCAGTATGCAGATAGGGGAGACCCAGTACTTC
.	many	TRBV5-1	TRBJ2-5	CASSLVVARETQYF	TGCGCCAGCAGCTTGGTAGTCGCCAGAGAGACCCAGTACTTC
.	many	TRBV20-1	TRBJ2-5	CSAMGDTETQYF	TGCAGTGCTATGGGGGACACTGAGACCCAGTACTTC
TRBD2	.	TRBV27	TRBJ2-1	CASSFPGTSGAYNEQFF	TGTGCCAGCAGTTTCCCCGGGACTAGCGGGGCCTACAATGAGCAGTTCTTC
.	many	TRBV20-1	TRBJ1-4	CSARGRLFEKLFF	TGCAGTGCGAGGGGACGGTTATTTGAAAAACTGTTTTTT
.	many	TRBV12-3/TRBV12-4	TRBJ1-2	CASSLAQNYGYTF	TGTGCCAGCAGTTTAGCGCAGAACTATGGCTACACCTTC
.	.	TRBV12-3/TRBV12-4	TRBJ1-4	CASSPPGDRTTNEKLFF	TGTGCCAGCAGTCCGCCAGGTGACAGAACAACTAATGAAAAACTGTTTTTT
.	once	TRBV6-9	TRBJ2-7	CADSYEQYF	TGTGCCGACTCCTACGAGCAGTACTTC
.	.	TRBV5-1	TRBJ2-3	CASSLLARADTQYF	TGCGCCAGCAGCCTACTAGCAAGGGCAGATACGCAGTATTTT
.	many	TRBV2	TRBJ2-2	CASSEARLARRTGELFF	TGTGCCAGCAGTGAAGCACGGCTAGCCCGAAGAACCGGGGAGCTGTTTTTT
TRBD1	few	TRBV5-6	TRBJ2-5	CASSFMTTGEETQYF	TGTGCCAGCAGCTTTATGACCACAGGGGAGGAGACCCAGTACTTC
.	.	TRBV3-1	TRBJ1-2	CASSQGGRLTDGYTF	TGTGCCAGCAGCCAAGGCGGACGGTTGACTGATGGCTACACCTTC
TRBD1	few	TRBV27	TRBJ1-2	CASSRQGGNYGYTF	TGTGCCAGCAGCCGACAGGGGGGTAACTATGGCTACACCTTC
TRBD1	many	TRBV7-9	TRBJ2-5	CASSRWTGREETQYF	TGTGCCAGCAGCAGATGGACAGGGCGGGAAGAGACCCAGTACTTC
TRBD2	many	TRBV6-1	TRBJ2-3	CASIGLAGGPDTQYF	TGTGCCAGCATAGGACTAGCGGGGGGGCCAGATACGCAGTATTTT
TRBD2	few	TRBV20-1	TRBJ2-5	CSARVSGGPGSKETQYF	TGCAGTGCTAGAGTTAGCGGGGGGCCGGGGTCCAAAGAGACCCAGTACTTC
TRBD1	many	TRBV5-1	TRBJ2-1	CASSLEQGITSNNEQFF	TGCGCCAGCAGCTTGGAACAGGGGATCACGTCAAACAATGAGCAGTTCTTC
TRBD2	many	TRBV20-1	TRBJ2-1	CSAPSPAGGLRNEQFF	TGCAGTGCTCCTAGCCCCGCGGGGGGGCTCCGGAATGAGCAGTTCTTC
.	.	TRBV5-6	TRBJ1-1	CASSFQGSANTEAFF	TGTGCCAGCAGCTTCCAGGGGTCGGCGAACACTGAAGCTTTCTTT
TRBD1	.	TRBV20-1	TRBJ2-1	CSARGDRTYNEQFF	TGCAGTGCTAGAGGGGACAGAACCTACAATGAGCAGTTCTTC
.	many	TRBV5-1	TRBJ1-5	CASRITPGGNQPQHF	TGCGCCAGCAGAATCACCCCGGGGGGCAATCAGCCCCAGCATTTT
.	few	TRBV20-1	TRBJ1-4	CSARSGRRDEKLFF	TGCAGTGCTAGATCGGGACGAAGGGATGAAAAACTGTTTTTT
.	few	TRBV29-1	TRBJ2-7	CSVSKTSEQYF	TGCAGCGTTTCTAAGACTAGTGAGCAGTACTTC
TRBD2	.	TRBV7-3	TRBJ2-5	CASSPSGTWGETQYF	TGTGCCAGCAGCCCGAGCGGGACTTGGGGCGAGACCCAGTACTTC
.	.	TRBV2	TRBJ2-7	CASVFEAGINYEQYF	TGTGCCAGCGTTTTTGAAGCCGGGATAAACTACGAGCAGTACTTC
.	.	TRBV18	TRBJ1-2	CASSPYPGRTNYGYTF	TGTGCCAGCTCACCTTATCCGGGACGGACAAACTATGGCTACACCTTC
.	few	TRBV7-4	TRBJ1-5	CASSLVAGINQPQHF	TGTGCCAGCAGCTTAGTGGCGGGGATCAATCAGCCCCAGCATTTT
TRBD1	many	TRBV11-2	TRBJ1-2	CAWGQGIYGYTF	TGTGCCTGGGGACAGGGAATTTATGGCTACACCTTC
TRBD1	few	TRBV5-1	TRBJ2-1	CASSLGQGADEQFF	TGCGCCAGCAGCTTGGGACAGGGGGCGGATGAGCAGTTCTTC
TRBD2	many	TRBV12-3/TRBV12-4	TRBJ2-1	CASSFRPRLAGGRGSYNEQFF	TGTGCCAGCAGTTTCCGGCCCCGACTAGCGGGGGGCCGTGGGTCCTACAATGAGCAGTTCTTC
.	few	TRBV4-1	TRBJ2-5	CASSQSIRGLIDETQYF	TGCGCCAGCAGCCAATCCATCCGGGGGCTTATCGACGAGACCCAGTACTTC
.	many	TRBV6-1	TRBJ2-1	CASSEELQPSNEQFF	TGTGCCAGCAGTGAAGAACTACAACCATCCAATGAGCAGTTCTTC
TRBD2	many	TRBV7-8	TRBJ2-3	CASRSGGATDTQYF	TGTGCCAGCCGTAGCGGGGGGGCTACAGATACGCAGTATTTT
.	many	TRBV29-1	TRBJ2-7	CSVTGIRQDEQYF	TGCAGCGTTACAGGGATAAGGCAGGACGAGCAGTACTTC
.	few	TRBV7-2	TRBJ2-3	CASSLGAPDTQYF	TGTGCCAGCAGCTTAGGGGCCCCAGATACGCAGTATTTT